The 9 T cell receptor beta chains below all came from one sample that was sequenced in a study of early T cells in non-severe SARS-CoV-2 infection. TCRdb re-derived calls from the 5' RACE reads in MiXCR, one entry per CDR3 protein. The sample carries some 78,000 distinct CDR3 sequences, 13% recorded once. The sample was whole blood. These receptors originate from an adult who was a healthcare worker with PCR-confirmed SARS-CoV-2 infection or an uninfected control (not recorded which).

In its sample, this clonotype was seen many times. The V call is TRBV3-1, the J call TRBJ1-2, with D possibly being TRBD1 (5 bases). This CDR3 spans 14 amino acids. Germline CDR1 is LGHDT and CDR2 is YNNKEL (reference sequence). The V end was cut by 0 bases, the J end by 2 bases, with 7 bases between. The CDR3 bases are TGTGCCAGCAGCCAAGATCCAGGGAACTATGGCTACACCTTC. Translating it yields CASSQDPGNYGYTF.

V gene TRBV2 combines with J gene TRBJ2-4; no reliable D call. The germline gives CDR1 SNHLY, CDR2 FYNNEI. CDR3 length: 11 residues. Trimming removed 6 bases at V and 8 bases at J, with 8 bases between. In DNA form, the CDR3 reads TGTGCCAGCAGCTCCTCGTACATTCAGTACTTC. This sequence encodes CASSSSYIQYF. The entire variable domain, with the rest obtained from reference TRBV2 and TRBJ2-4, is as follows: EPEVTQTPSHQVTQMGQEVILRCVPISNHLYFYWYRQILGQKVEFLVSFYNNEISEKSEIFDDQFSVERPDGSNFTLKIRSTKLEDSAMYFCASSSSYIQYFGAGTRLSVL.

The CDR3 DNA is TGCAGTGCTAGAGGGTCCCCGGGCCTTTCCTACGAGCAGTACTTC. Translated: CSARGSPGLSYEQYF. This chain connects TRBV20-1 to TRBJ2-7, with no clear D. V shed 1 base and J shed 1 base, with 14 bases lying between them. Germline V gene lookup returns CDR1 DFQATT and CDR2 SNEGSKA (reference sequence). CDR3 length: 15 amino acids.

The chain couples TRBV5-1 to TRBJ2-4; the D gene could be TRBD1 or TRBD2 (6 bases each). The CDR3 totals 14 residues. Germline-derived CDR1 and CDR2 are SGHRS and YFSETQ. Trimming shortened V by 0 bases and J by 8 bases, and 12 bases separated the two germline ends. CDR3 DNA sequence: TGCGCCAGCAGCTTGGTGGGGGGCAGGGACATTCAGTACTTC. This translates into CASSLVGGRDIQYF.

This clonotype was counted ten times or more. The V and J genes are TRBV24-1 and TRBJ2-1; maybe TRBD1 (5 bases). Germline-derived CDR1 and CDR2 are KGHDR and SFDVKD. The CDR3 has 12 amino acids. The V and J ends lost 4 bases and 11 bases respectively, with 11 bases between them. As DNA, the CDR3 is TGTGCCACCAGTGACCTGACAGTGAAGCAGTTCTTC. Its protein product is CATSDLTVKQFF.

The V call is TRBV2, the J call TRBJ2-2, with D possibly being TRBD2 (5 bases). The germline V gene has CDR1 SNHLY and CDR2 FYNNEI. V shed 4 bases and J shed 5 bases, with 8 bases lying between them. This CDR3 spans 13 amino acids. The CDR3 spells CASSAGGTGELFF. The CDR3 nucleotides are TGTGCCAGCAGTGCCGGAGGAACCGGGGAGCTGTTTTTT.

The chain carries TRBV5-1 and TRBJ1-5; the D is unclear. The CDR3 totals 14 residues. Deletions cut 5 bases from V and 1 base from J, with 10 bases between. Germline V gene lookup returns CDR1 SGHRS and CDR2 YFSETQ. CDR3 loop: CASSPDGSNQPQHF. The DNA of the CDR3 is TGCGCCAGCAGTCCGGACGGGAGCAATCAGCCCCAGCATTTT.

The chain employs TRBV12-3 or TRBV12-4 and TRBJ1-3; a possible D gene is TRBD1 (5 bases). Trimming took off 5 bases at V and 0 bases at J, with 14 bases between the two ends. The CDR3 runs 16 residues. CDR3 nucleotide sequence: TGTGCCAGCAGTCCCTGGGAGACAGCCTCTGGAAACACCATATATTTT. Translated, it gives CASSPWETASGNTIYF.

This clonotype occurred a few times. V usage is TRBV7-9 and J usage is TRBJ2-5, with a weak D call TRBD2 (6 bases). The CDR3 has 14 amino acids. V lost 5 bases to trimming and J lost 5 bases, with 15 bases between them. Germline CDR1 SEHNR, CDR2 FQNEAQ (reference sequence). The DNA for the CDR3 is TGTGCCAGCAGCCCCCAACTAGCTTGGGAGACCCAGTACTTC. This codes for CASSPQLAWETQYF. The whole variable domain, filled in from reference TRBV7-9 and TRBJ2-5, reads DTGVSQNPRHKITKRGQNVTFRCDPISEHNRLYWYRQTLGQGPEFLTYFQNEAQLEKSRLLSDRFSAERPKGSFSTLEIQRTEQGDSAMYLCASSPQLAWETQYFGPGTRLLVL.